This TCR beta chain stems from a study of T cell changes during pregnancy in multiple sclerosis. The protocol was immunoSEQ multiplex PCR, while the TCRdb copy is restricted to in-frame clones and leaves out a portion. The sample includes tens of thousands of clones, around 92% of them seen just once. The V end lost 0 bases, the J end lost 4 bases, and 13 bases lay between the germline ends. CDR1 SGHDN and CDR2 FVKESK come from the germline V gene. This CDR3 spans 15 amino acids. Sequencing was performed on peripheral blood, taken before pregnancy. This chain joins TRBV14 and TRBJ2-7, with D possibly matching TRBD1 (7 bases). This TCR was recovered from a female donor with multiple sclerosis, enrolled in a pregnancy study. CDR3 nucleotides: TGTGCCAGCAGCCAAGACGGGCCAGGGGGGTACGAGCAGTACTTC. It translates to CASSQDGPGGYEQYF.